This T cell receptor (beta chain) was recorded in a study of blood T cell repertoires in COVID-19. Study-wide context: COVID-19 samples, acute and convalescent, were from the United States, Italy and Spain.

This clone came up a few times. Participant reports of clinical history set cohort assignment. This CDR3 contains 11 residues. Germline CDR1 SGHNT, CDR2 YYREEE (reference sequence). The V end was cut by 4 bases, the J end by 7 bases, with 5 bases between. TCRdb keeps only in-frame clones here, not all; method: immunoSEQ multiplex PCR. Among about 190,000 clones listed, roughly 77% were seen once. V usage is TRBV5-4 and J usage is TRBJ1-4; D gene ambiguous. The sample was PBMCs or T cells enriched from blood (not recorded which). This receptor was identified in a woman aged 45-65 years with acute COVID-19. The CDR3 sequence is CASSAGEKLFF. The CDR3 DNA sequence: TGTGCCAGCAGCGCCGGTGAAAAACTGTTTTTT.